A selection of T cell receptor beta chains follows, all from one sample in a study of blood T cell repertoires in COVID-19. Using immunoSEQ multiplex PCR, the repertoire was profiled, and TCRdb retains in-frame clones only, with some absent. In the table there are approximately 61,000 clones, around 81% of which are singletons. Sequenced input: peripheral blood. These receptors all stem from a man in his sixties or seventies with acute or convalescent COVID-19. The CDR3 runs from the conserved cysteine through the conserved F or W.

V	J	CDR3
TRBV28	TRBJ1-5	CASTSSLNQPQHF
TRBV10-3	TRBJ1-2	CAISEWSNYGYTF
TRBV7-9	TRBJ2-5	CASSSEYQETQYF
TRBV19	TRBJ1-2	CASNGDRGKANYGYTF
TRBV5-4	TRBJ2-5	CASSFRTGDQETQYF
TRBV6-5	TRBJ1-1	CASTETGNTEAFF
TRBV28	TRBJ1-1	CASSLGQNTEAFF
TRBV12-3/TRBV12-4	TRBJ1-2	CASSLVLEGYTF
TRBV5-1	TRBJ1-4	CASSLGAGTGFEKLFF
TRBV29-1	TRBJ2-3	CSVTSGGTDTQYF
TRBV15	TRBJ2-6	CATSSQTPSSGANVLTF
TRBV5-1	TRBJ2-5	CASSLAPTETQYF
TRBV5-6	TRBJ1-3	CASRQQTGGNTIYF
TRBV28	TRBJ1-3	CASSSPGQGRNTIYF
TRBV19	TRBJ1-5	CASSIIPRSYSNQPQHF
TRBV2	TRBJ2-3	CASRLTGSTDTQYF
TRBV2	TRBJ1-2	CASSGTAYGYTF
TRBV28	TRBJ1-6	CASSFRDTSPLHF